A single sample gave rise to the 31 T cell receptor beta chains below, sequenced in a study of T cell changes during pregnancy in multiple sclerosis. Produced via immunoSEQ multiplex PCR; TCRdb's table is partial and in-frame only. Of about 63,000 clones listed, 80% to 95% are singletons. The sequencing here drew on CD8+ T cells from peripheral blood mononuclear cells, taken in the second trimester of pregnancy. The receptor set was obtained from a female donor with multiple sclerosis, enrolled in a pregnancy study.

The chain uses TRBV7-9 and TRBJ2-6, with D possibly being TRBD1 (6 bases). Germline-derived CDR1 and CDR2 are SEHNR and FQNEAQ (reference sequence). The CDR3 is 12 residues long. Written as DNA, the CDR3 is TGTAAGACAGGCTCTGGGGCCAACGTCCTGACTTTC. Protein: CKTGSGANVLTF.

This clone is a singleton in its sample. This sequence joins TRBV29-1 and TRBJ2-1; TRBD2 might be the D (5 bases). There are 15 residues in the CDR3. Trimming cost V 6 bases and J 8 bases, with 23 bases left between them. Germline V gene lookup returns CDR1 SQVTM and CDR2 ANQGSEA. Here the CDR3 reads CSVPAPGVLADEQFF. As DNA, the CDR3 is TGCAGCGTCCCAGCACCAGGCGTCCTAGCCGATGAGCAGTTCTTC.

Here the CDR3 reads CASSYGLAGAGGELFF. CDR3 DNA: TGTGCCAGCAGTTACGGACTAGCGGGAGCGGGCGGGGAGCTGTTTTTT. V is TRBV7-7 and J is TRBJ2-2; the match to TRBD2 covers 13 bases. This CDR3 comprises 16 residues. Germline V CDR1 and CDR2: SSHAT, FNYEAQ (reference sequence). The V and J ends lost 6 bases and 7 bases, in that order; junction bases with no gene match: 8.

The gene calls are TRBV5-5 and TRBJ2-3, with 8 bases aligning to TRBD2. The junction had 3 bases not matched to a gene; V was cut back by 2 bases and J by 1 base. CDR1 is SGHKS, CDR2 YYEKEE, per germline (reference sequence). CDR3 length equals 15 residues. CDR3 coding DNA: TGTGCCAGCAGCTTCTCAGCGGGGGGCACAGATACGCAGTATTTT. Its protein product is CASSFSAGGTDTQYF.

The chain recombines TRBV27 with TRBJ1-1, with 7 bases identical to TRBD1. Germline V gives CDR1 MNHEY, CDR2 SMNVEV (reference sequence). Germline trimming cut 5 bases from V and 0 bases from J; bases unmatched to any gene: 12. The CDR3 is 17 residues long. In DNA form, the CDR3 reads TGTGCCAGCAGTGAGACAGGGTTGTATTGGATGAACACTGAAGCTTTCTTT. It codes for CASSETGLYWMNTEAFF.

The chain uses TRBV7-9 and TRBJ2-1; D may be TRBD2 (6 bases). The CDR3 has 17 residues. Germline CDR1 SEHNR, CDR2 FQNEAQ (reference sequence). Trimming pared 5 bases from V and 7 bases from J, leaving 24 bases between. CDR3 amino acids: CASSPPPGLRVENEQFF. In DNA form, the CDR3 reads TGTGCCAGCAGCCCCCCGCCGGGACTGCGGGTTGAGAATGAGCAGTTCTTC.

This chain joins TRBV7-8 and TRBJ2-6; 8 bases fit TRBD2. J lost 1 base, V lost 5 bases, and 7 bases had no gene match. The CDR3 spans 17 residues. The germline CDR1 and CDR2 sequences are SGHVS and FQNEAQ. CDR3 amino acids: CASSPEAGASGANVLTF. The DNA for the CDR3 is TGTGCCAGCAGCCCAGAAGCGGGAGCTTCTGGGGCCAACGTCCTGACTTTC. The whole variable domain, remainder taken from reference TRBV7-8 and TRBJ2-6, is GAGVSQSPRYKVAKRGQDVALRCDPISGHVSLFWYQQALGQGPEFLTYFQNEAQLDKSGLPSDRFFAERPEGSVSTLKIQRTQQEDSAVYLCASSPEAGASGANVLTFGAGSRLTVL.

This chain joins TRBV5-8 and TRBJ2-7; TRBD2 is a possible D gene (6 bases). The CDR3 consists of 12 residues. Deletions cut 1 base from V and 6 bases from J, with 8 bases between. The V gene's germline CDR1 is SGHTS and CDR2 YDEGEE. The CDR3 DNA reads as TGTGCCAGCAGCTTGCCGGGAGCCGAGCAGTACTTC. Translation: CASSLPGAEQYF.

On this clone: The CDR3 carries no conserved terminal phenylalanine or tryptophan, so it likely arises from a read error. The V gene is TRBV10-3, the J gene TRBJ1-2; a possible D gene is TRBD1 (6 bases). V shed 2 bases and J shed 8 bases, with 12 bases lying between them. The CDR3 runs 13 residues. Germline CDR1 ENHRY, CDR2 SYGVKD. The CDR3, as DNA: TGTGCCATCAGTGAGGGCCAGGGGCGCGGCTACACCCTC. It translates to CAISEGQGRGYTL.

In this sample, this clone turned up once. The chain joins TRBV19 to TRBJ2-3; 7 bases are shared with TRBD2. CDR1 is LNHDA and CDR2 is SQIVND in the germline V gene (reference sequence). The CDR3 sequence is 12 residues long. The J segment lost 4 bases and the V segment lost 7 bases, leaving 2 bases of the junction unmatched. CDR3 in amino acids: CASIGLADTQYF. CDR3 bases: TGTGCCAGTATAGGACTAGCAGATACGCAGTATTTT.

The gene calls are TRBV11-3 and TRBJ2-1; maybe TRBD1 (6 bases). This CDR3 spans 14 amino acids. The V gene lost 4 bases and the J gene lost 4 bases, with 11 bases spanning the gap. Germline V gene sequence: CDR1 SGHNT, CDR2 YENEEA. The CDR3: CASSSLDRYNEQFF. CDR3 DNA: TGTGCCAGCAGCTCCCTGGACAGATACAATGAGCAGTTCTTC.

The V call is TRBV15, the J call TRBJ2-1, with a weak D call TRBD2 (5 bases). The germline gives CDR1 LNHNV, CDR2 YYDKDF (reference sequence). Trimming removed 5 bases from V and 0 bases from J, with 17 bases in between. CDR3 length equals 17 residues. The CDR3 DNA follows: TGTGCCACCAGCGGCAGTCTCAAGCGGAGCTCCTACAATGAGCAGTTCTTC. Amino acids: CATSGSLKRSSYNEQFF.

V usage is TRBV2 and J usage is TRBJ2-1, with D tentatively TRBD1 (6 bases). The CDR3 sequence is 13 residues long. CDR1 is SNHLY and CDR2 is FYNNEI in the germline V gene. Trimming removed 6 bases from V and 0 bases from J, with 6 bases in between. CDR3 in amino acids: CASRDSSYNEQFF. DNA for the CDR3: TGTGCCAGCAGGGACAGCTCCTACAATGAGCAGTTCTTC.

This rearrangement joins TRBV27 to TRBJ2-1; D is uncertain. V was cut by 5 bases and J by 1 base, with 6 bases left in between. The CDR3 runs 13 residues. Germline V gene lookup returns CDR1 MNHEY and CDR2 SMNVEV (reference sequence). DNA for the CDR3: TGTGCCAGCAGTCTAGTGTCCTACAATGAGCAGTTCTTC. This codes for CASSLVSYNEQFF.

The chain employs TRBV4-3 and TRBJ1-2; 7 nucleotides agree with TRBD1. CDR1 and CDR2 (germline): LGHNA, YSLEER. V lost 1 base, J lost 6 bases, and 8 bases stayed unmatched. The CDR3 has 15 residues. CDR3 coding DNA: TGCGCCAGCAGCCAAGCCCAGGGGGGTGGGGATGGCTACACCTTC. Protein sequence: CASSQAQGGGDGYTF.

The chain employs TRBV19 and TRBJ2-7; 7 bases fit TRBD1. The germline CDR1 and CDR2 sequences are LNHDA and SQIVND (reference sequence). There are 13 residues in the CDR3. J gave up 9 bases and V 3 bases, and 8 bases lay outside the gene matches. The CDR3 sequence: CASSISQGSAQYF. The CDR3 coding sequence is TGTGCCAGTAGTATCTCACAGGGGTCCGCGCAGTACTTC.

V and J are TRBV12-5 and TRBJ2-1; D possibly corresponds to TRBD2 (5 bases). CDR1 is LGHNT, CDR2 FRNRAP, per germline. There are 15 residues in the CDR3. V dropped 4 bases and J dropped 5 bases, with 15 bases sitting between them. CDR3 sequence (DNA): TGTGCTAGTGGTTCCTGGACGGGAAGGAACAATGAGCAGTTCTTC. Protein: CASGSWTGRNNEQFF.

V usage is TRBV4-3 and J usage is TRBJ2-7; TRBD2 agrees at 8 bases. CDR3 length: 16 residues. Trimming at V came to 4 bases and at J to 2 bases, leaving 10 bases not matched to a gene. In germline, CDR1 is LGHNA, CDR2 YSLEER. The CDR3 coding sequence is TGCGCCAGCAGCCCCACGGCGGGGGGAGGTCCCTACGAGCAGTACTTC. As protein: CASSPTAGGGPYEQYF.

The chain links TRBV6-6 to TRBJ2-7, with unresolved D. The CDR3 sequence is 13 residues long. Germline CDR1 is MNHNY and CDR2 is SVGAGI (reference sequence). The V and J ends lost 0 bases and 4 bases respectively, with 7 bases between them. The CDR3 spells CASSYSIGYEQYF. The CDR3 bases are TGTGCCAGCAGTTACTCGATCGGTTACGAGCAGTACTTC.

V gene TRBV12-5 combines with J gene TRBJ2-3, with D maybe TRBD1 (5 bases). CDR1 LGHNT and CDR2 FRNRAP come from the germline V gene. The V and J ends lost 6 bases and 0 bases respectively, with 10 bases between them. This CDR3 comprises 14 residues. CDR3 protein: CASGSPGSTDTQYF. The CDR3 coding sequence is TGTGCTAGTGGGAGCCCAGGGAGCACAGATACGCAGTATTTT.

The rearrangement links TRBV5-4 to TRBJ2-7; 9 bases fit TRBD1. Looked up from germline, CDR1 is SGHNT and CDR2 is YYREEE (reference sequence). CDR3 size: 14 residues. Trimming at V came to 5 bases and at J to 5 bases, leaving 8 bases not matched to a gene. The CDR3 reads CASRLDRGYNEQYF. The CDR3 DNA sequence: TGTGCCAGCAGACTTGACAGGGGGTACAACGAGCAGTACTTC.

This clone is a singleton in its sample. The chain uses TRBV29-1 and TRBJ2-1; D is unclear. Germline CDR1 reads SQVTM; CDR2 reads ANQGSEA. V lost 0 bases, J lost 9 bases, and 12 bases lay in between. This CDR3 comprises 13 residues. CDR3 bases: TGCAGCGTTGAAGACAGAAGTCCGTCTGAGCAGTTCTTC. Its protein product is CSVEDRSPSEQFF.

The rearrangement joins TRBV23-1 to TRBJ1-1; D gene uncertain. TRBV23-1 is an ORF, and what it does is uncertain. The CDR3 contains 14 residues. With 0 bases removed from V and 1 base from J, the gap between germline ends came to 6 bases. CDR3 region: CASSQSNRNTEAFF. Here the CDR3 DNA reads TGCGCCAGCAGTCAATCGAACAGGAACACTGAAGCTTTCTTT.

The rearrangement uses TRBV19 and TRBJ2-1, with 10 bases aligning to TRBD1. This CDR3 is 13 amino acids long. CDR1 is LNHDA, CDR2 SQIVND, per germline (reference sequence). After removal of 8 bases from V and 2 bases from J, the junction contained 0 bases not matched to a gene. The CDR3 nucleotides are TGTGCCAGTGGACAGGGGGCCTACAATGAGCAGTTCTTC. Translated, it gives CASGQGAYNEQFF.

There are many counts of this clone. This chain joins TRBV27 and TRBJ2-5, with a tentative D call TRBD1 (5 bases). The germline V gene encodes CDR1 MNHEY and CDR2 SMNVEV (reference sequence). CDR3 size: 15 residues. V was pared by 5 bases and J by 2 bases, with 15 bases between. CDR3 sequence (DNA): TGTGCCAGCAGTCAGGCGGACACCCTTCAAGAGACCCAGTACTTC. Its protein product is CASSQADTLQETQYF.

CDR3 in amino acids: CASSLYRGLNTGELFF. The CDR3 DNA follows: TGTGCCAGCAGCTTATACCGGGGTCTTAACACCGGGGAGCTGTTTTTT. J is TRBJ2-2 and V is TRBV5-6; possible D gene TRBD2, 5 bases. CDR3 length equals 16 residues. The germline CDR1 and CDR2 sequences are SGHDT and YYEEEE. V dropped 2 bases and J dropped 2 bases, with 13 bases sitting between them.

CDR3 protein: CASRSRAYNEQFF. The CDR3 nucleotides read TGTGCCAGCCGTTCGAGGGCTTACAATGAGCAGTTCTTC. V and J are TRBV5-4 and TRBJ2-1; maybe TRBD2 (5 bases). V was pared by 7 bases and J by 4 bases, with 12 bases between. The CDR3 is made up of 13 amino acids. CDR1 and CDR2 (germline): SGHNT, YYREEE (reference sequence). Complete variable domain (other parts from reference TRBV5-4 and TRBJ2-1): ETGVTQSPTHLIKTRGQQVTLRCSSQSGHNTVSWYQQALGQGPQFIFQYYREEENGRGNFPPRFSGLQFPNYSSELNVNALELDDSALYLCASRSRAYNEQFFGPGTRLTVL.

The chain uses TRBV27 and TRBJ2-1; tentative D call: TRBD2 (5 bases). Germline CDR1 and CDR2: MNHEY and SMNVEV (reference sequence). The germline V and J ends were trimmed by 3 bases and 7 bases, with 7 bases remaining between them. This CDR3 is built from 12 residues. The CDR3 DNA reads as TGTGCCAGCAGTTTCACGGGGAATGAGCAGTTCTTC. Translating gives CASSFTGNEQFF.

The chain employs TRBV13 and TRBJ2-7, with a possible D match to TRBD1 (6 bases). Trimming shortened V by 0 bases and J by 3 bases, and 9 bases separated the two germline ends. The CDR3 has 14 amino acids. Germline CDR1 reads PRHDT; CDR2 reads FYEKMQ (reference sequence). DNA of the CDR3: TGTGCCAGCAGCTTAGGCACAGGGAACTACGAGCAGTACTTC. Translated: CASSLGTGNYEQYF.

In DNA, the CDR3 is TGTGCCAGCAGCCCAATCCGGGACATCTACGAGCAGTACTTC. Translation: CASSPIRDIYEQYF. The chain is built from TRBV5-8 and TRBJ2-7; possibly TRBD1 for D (6 bases). The length of the CDR3 is 14 residues. Germline V gene data show CDR1 as SGHTS and CDR2 as YDEGEE. The germline V and J ends were trimmed by 4 bases and 3 bases, with 14 bases remaining between them.

The chain recombines TRBV4-1 with TRBJ2-1, with D possibly matching TRBD1 (5 bases). CDR1 MGHRA and CDR2 YSYEKL come from the germline V gene. There are 14 residues in the CDR3. V was cut by 0 bases and J by 7 bases, with 10 bases left in between. In nucleotides, the CDR3 is TGCGCCAGCAGCCAAGATATAGCAGGGAATGAGCAGTTCTTC. This translates into CASSQDIAGNEQFF.